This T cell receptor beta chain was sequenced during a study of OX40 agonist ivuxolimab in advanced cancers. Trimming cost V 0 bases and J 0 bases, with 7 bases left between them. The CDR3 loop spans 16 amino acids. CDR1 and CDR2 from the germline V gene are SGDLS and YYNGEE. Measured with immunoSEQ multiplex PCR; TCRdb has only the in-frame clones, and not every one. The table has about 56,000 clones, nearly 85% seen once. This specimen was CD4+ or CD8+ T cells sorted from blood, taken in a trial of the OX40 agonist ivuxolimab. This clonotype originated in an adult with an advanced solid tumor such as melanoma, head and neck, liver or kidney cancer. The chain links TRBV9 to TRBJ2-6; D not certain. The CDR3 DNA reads TGTGCCAGCAGCGTAGATACCCCCTCTGGGGCCAACGTCCTGACTTTC. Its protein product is CASSVDTPSGANVLTF.